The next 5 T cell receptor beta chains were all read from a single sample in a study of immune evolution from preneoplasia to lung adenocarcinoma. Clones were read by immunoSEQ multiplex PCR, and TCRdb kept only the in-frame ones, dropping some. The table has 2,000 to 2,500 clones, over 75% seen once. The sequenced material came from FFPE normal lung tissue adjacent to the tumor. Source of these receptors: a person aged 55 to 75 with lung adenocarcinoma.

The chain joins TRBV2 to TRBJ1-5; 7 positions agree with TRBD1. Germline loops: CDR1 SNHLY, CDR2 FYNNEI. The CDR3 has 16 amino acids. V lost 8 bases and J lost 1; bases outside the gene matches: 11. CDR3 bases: TGTGCCAGCGCTCATTCCGGGACAGCAAGCAATCAGCCCCAGCATTTT. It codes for CASAHSGTASNQPQHF.

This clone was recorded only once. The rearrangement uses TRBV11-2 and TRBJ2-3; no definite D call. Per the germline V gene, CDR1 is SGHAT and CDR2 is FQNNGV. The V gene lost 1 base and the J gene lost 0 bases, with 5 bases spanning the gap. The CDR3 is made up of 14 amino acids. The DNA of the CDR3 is TGTGCCAGCAGCTTAGGGGTCAGCACAGATACGCAGTATTTT. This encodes CASSLGVSTDTQYF.

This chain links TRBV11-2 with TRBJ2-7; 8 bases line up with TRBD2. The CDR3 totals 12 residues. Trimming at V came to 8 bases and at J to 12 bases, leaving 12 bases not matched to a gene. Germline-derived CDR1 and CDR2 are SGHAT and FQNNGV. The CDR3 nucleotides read TGTGCCAGCCCCTGGAGTGGCGGGAGGAGGTACTTC. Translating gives CASPWSGGRRYF.

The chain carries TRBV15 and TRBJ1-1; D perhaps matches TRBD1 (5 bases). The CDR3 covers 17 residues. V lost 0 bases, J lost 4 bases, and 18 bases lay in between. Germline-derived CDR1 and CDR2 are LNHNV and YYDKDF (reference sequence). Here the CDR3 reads CATSRDHLRGVGTEAFF. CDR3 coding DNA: TGTGCCACCAGCAGAGATCACTTGAGAGGGGTGGGCACTGAAGCTTTCTTT.

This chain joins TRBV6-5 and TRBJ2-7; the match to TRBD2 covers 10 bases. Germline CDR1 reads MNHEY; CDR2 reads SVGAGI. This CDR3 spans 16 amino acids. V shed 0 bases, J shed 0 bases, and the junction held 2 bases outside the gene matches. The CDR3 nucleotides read TGTGCCAGCAGTTACTCTAGCGGGAGGCACTCCTACGAGCAGTACTTC. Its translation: CASSYSSGRHSYEQYF.